The present entry profiles one TCR beta chain with its context. This clonotype appeared a few times. Its antigen specificity is not known. No clone much larger than this one lies a single base away; base qualities are absent. The data are from a study of T cell repertoires in cytomegalovirus infection (dated by TCRdb to between 2018 and 2020). Describing the broader study: Because public TCR beta signatures pointed to carriage of CMV infection together with the matching HLA type, the HLA type of each donor mattered for the analysis. Broader findings and caveats from the paper: In the ex vivo response, HLA-C-restricted CMV-specific TCR beta clonotypes were dominant, and in two of eight donors the single most frequent clonotype came from this HLA-C-restricted group. Cumulative frequency of public TCR beta family members discriminated carriers of CMV infection plus the relevant HLA type in this cohort and an independent roughly 330-donor cohort.

Instrument on record: Illumina HiSeq 1500. Using fastp at Q25 and MiXCR, TCRdb reprocessed the public reads and kept productive beta chains. Rows matching on CDR3 protein sequence are summarized as one entry with the most common DNA and genes. In this sample the table shows approximately 630,000 distinct CDR3 sequences, 20% to 30% of which occur a single time. The ten largest clones represent 6.5% to 10% of the sample. Measured from the cysteine to the phenylalanine, the CDR3 is 12 residues long. The retained sequence is limited to the CDR3, 36 bases, with the frame set at the first base. V lost 4 bases and J lost 5 bases; the stretch between them is 6 bases long. Via the germline V gene, CDR1 is MNHEY and CDR2 SVGEGT.

The V and J genes are TRBV6-2 or TRBV6-3 and TRBJ2-1; no D segment can be confidently identified. The sequence was obtained from a human donor in good health (CMV status not recorded). Some clones in this sample may be carry-over from other donors' samples. Material for sequencing was CD8+ T cells from PBMCs. The CDR3: CASSFGHNEQFF. The sequenced DNA is TGTGCCAGCAGTTTTGGGCACAATGAGCAGTTCTTC.